The T cell receptor beta chain under discussion was sequenced for a study of CD8 T cells in Susac syndrome. RNA amounts of about 0.5 to 1 ug underwent reverse transcription with random hexamers. TCRdb called the immunoSEQ multiplex PCR reads again in MiXCR, with one record for every CDR3 protein. This table holds about 150,000 distinct CDR3 sequences, around 93% found once. CD8+ and CD4+ T cells from blood underwent TCR beta sequencing. Germline V gene lookup returns CDR1 LNHNV and CDR2 YYDKDF (reference sequence). The CDR3 runs 17 residues. Losses at the gene ends were 1 base for V and 4 bases for J; bases not matched to a gene: 3.

This chain links TRBV15 with TRBJ2-6, with 11 bases fitting TRBD2. The TCR sequence derives from a human donor with Susac syndrome. Input material: CD8+ T cells from PBMCs. CDR3: CATSRVAGGTGANVLTF. In nucleotides, the CDR3 is TGTGCCACCAGCAGAGTAGCGGGAGGGACCGGGGCCAACGTCCTGACTTTC. Combining the CDR3 with reference TRBV15 and TRBJ2-6 gives the whole variable domain DAMVIQNPRYQVTQFGKPVTLSCSQTLNHNVMYWYQQKSSQAPKLLFHYYDKDFNNEADTPDNFQSRRPNTSFCFLDIRSPGLGDTAMYLCATSRVAGGTGANVLTFGAGSRLTVL.